Each of the 18 T cell receptor beta chains below was sequenced from the same sample in a study of PD-1 blockade in mismatch repair-deficient tumors. Using immunoSEQ multiplex PCR, the repertoire was profiled, and TCRdb retains in-frame clones only, with some absent. Here the sample spans roughly 14,000 clones, less than 90% being singletons. No antigen is known for these receptors. Time point denoted: approximately ten-day in vitro stimulation with candidate neoantigen peptide 4. Sequenced material: cells cultured in vitro, taken from a patient treated with pembrolizumab. The receptor set was obtained from an adult with mismatch repair-deficient cancer.

This clone was recorded only once. CDR3 in amino acids: CASSLRLAGGPPYNEQFF. CDR3 in DNA: TGTGCCAGCAGTTTACGACTAGCGGGAGGGCCCCCTTACAATGAGCAGTTCTTC. V and J are TRBV28 and TRBJ2-1; TRBD2 agrees at 14 bases. Germline CDR1 reads MDHEN; CDR2 reads SYDVKM. The CDR3 extends over 18 amino acids. With V trimmed by 2 bases and J by 4 bases, 7 bases remained unmatched.

The table lists this clone with a count of one. The chain couples TRBV27 to TRBJ2-7, with D possibly matching TRBD2 (6 bases). The CDR3 covers 13 residues. CDR1 is MNHEY, CDR2 SMNVEV, per germline (reference sequence). V shed 3 bases and J shed 6 bases, with 12 bases lying between them. The CDR3 protein is CASSFWREGEQYF. The CDR3 DNA is TGTGCCAGCAGTTTTTGGCGGGAAGGCGAGCAGTACTTC.

The chain joins TRBV19 to TRBJ1-4; 7 nucleotides agree with TRBD1. From germline, CDR1 is LNHDA and CDR2 SQIVND (reference sequence). The CDR3 sequence is 15 residues long. V shed 7 bases and J 10 bases; nucleotides not matched to a gene: 15. CDR3: CASTIVPTGMGKLFF. CDR3 coding DNA: TGTGCCAGTACGATCGTGCCGACAGGGATGGGAAAACTGTTTTTT.

The chain employs TRBV5-7 and TRBJ1-5; D is possibly TRBD1 (6 bases). TRBV5-7 is an ORF, and what it does is uncertain. The germline V and J ends were trimmed by 2 bases and 6 bases, with 24 bases remaining between them. The CDR3 length is 18 residues. The CDR3 coding sequence is TGTGCCAGCAGCTTCAGCCGGGACACCAAGGTCAGGAGTCAGCCCCAGCATTTT. Its protein is CASSFSRDTKVRSQPQHF.

V usage is TRBV6-5 and J usage is TRBJ2-1, with D possibly being TRBD1 or TRBD2 (5 bases each). Germline CDR1 reads MNHEY; CDR2 reads SVGAGI. V was cut by 6 bases and J by 0 bases, with 12 bases left in between. This CDR3 is built from 15 residues. The CDR3 DNA sequence: TGTGCCAGCAGGCCTTCAGGGAGCTCCTACAATGAGCAGTTCTTC. Protein product: CASRPSGSSYNEQFF.

The chain couples TRBV28 to TRBJ1-5, with 8 bases identical to TRBD1. The germline V gene encodes CDR1 MDHEN and CDR2 SYDVKM. After removal of 2 bases from V and 2 bases from J, the junction contained 2 bases not matched to a gene. The CDR3 is made up of 15 amino acids. CDR3 DNA: TGTGCCAGCAGTTTAACAGGGGGGGGCAATCAGCCCCAGCATTTT. It encodes CASSLTGGGNQPQHF. Combining the CDR3 with reference TRBV28 and TRBJ1-5 gives the whole variable domain DVKVTQSSRYLVKRTGEKVFLECVQDMDHENMFWYRQDPGLGLRLIYFSYDVKMKEKGDIPEGYSVSREKKERFSLILESASTNQTSMYLCASSLTGGGNQPQHFGDGTRLSIL.

The table lists this clone with a few counts. This chain connects TRBV5-1 to TRBJ1-2; 12 positions agree with TRBD1. V trimming: 0 bases; J trimming: 10 bases; junction bases outside the gene matches: 7. CDR3 length: 15 amino acids. Germline CDR1 and CDR2: SGHRS and YFSETQ. CDR3 nucleotide sequence: TGCGCCAGCAGCTTGGCGGGACAGGGGGCGTCGGCCTACACCTTC. It yields the protein CASSLAGQGASAYTF.

This sequence joins TRBV5-6 and TRBJ1-1; TRBD1 aligns across 9 bases. Germline-derived CDR1 and CDR2 are SGHDT and YYEEEE. V shed 2 bases and J 2 bases; nucleotides not matched to a gene: 13. The CDR3 is made up of 18 amino acids. CDR3 bases: TGTGCCAGCAGCTTTGCGAACAGGGGGCGAGTAACTAACACTGAAGCTTTCTTT. Its translation: CASSFANRGRVTNTEAFF.

The chain combines TRBV28 with TRBJ1-4; tentative D call: TRBD1 (6 bases). This CDR3 has 15 residues. With 2 bases removed from V and 7 bases from J, the gap between germline ends came to 14 bases. Germline loops: CDR1 MDHEN, CDR2 SYDVKM. CDR3 sequence: CASSLRGAGGEKLFF. CDR3 sequence (DNA): TGTGCCAGCAGTTTAAGGGGGGCGGGAGGTGAAAAACTGTTTTTT.

The rearrangement uses TRBV9 and TRBJ2-7, with 7 bases identical to TRBD2. Germline-derived CDR1 and CDR2 are SGDLS and YYNGEE. V was pared by 0 bases and J by 3 bases, with 3 bases of the junction left unmatched. The CDR3 loop spans 14 amino acids. CDR3 sequence (DNA): TGTGCCAGCAGCGTAGATACTAGCGTCTACGAGCAGTACTTC. Its protein product is CASSVDTSVYEQYF.

This rearrangement joins TRBV18 to TRBJ2-1; 9 nucleotides match TRBD2. The V segment lost 3 bases and the J segment 5 bases; nucleotides outside the gene matches: 14. This CDR3 contains 18 residues. Germline V lookup: CDR1 KGHSH, CDR2 LQKENI. CDR3 DNA sequence: TGTGCCAGCTCACCGCCCCGGGGTAGCGGGAGCGCTAACAATGAGCAGTTCTTC. Its protein product is CASSPPRGSGSANNEQFF.

This chain uses TRBV19 with TRBJ1-1, with 7 bases matching TRBD1. CDR1 is LNHDA, CDR2 SQIVND, per germline (reference sequence). The V and J ends lost 4 bases and 0 bases, in that order; junction bases with no gene match: 2. The length of the CDR3 is 14 residues. The CDR3: CASSKGQMNTEAFF. The DNA of the CDR3 is TGTGCCAGTAGTAAGGGACAGATGAACACTGAAGCTTTCTTT.

The table lists this clone with a count of one. The J gene is TRBJ1-2, the V gene TRBV18; D remains ambiguous. The length of the CDR3 is 13 residues. V was trimmed by 2 bases and J by 5 bases, leaving 9 bases between them. CDR1 KGHSH and CDR2 LQKENI come from the germline V gene. CDR3 in amino acids: CASSPTSIYGYTF. The CDR3 DNA reads TGTGCCAGCTCACCAACTAGCATTTATGGCTACACCTTC.

This clone was counted once. The rearrangement uses TRBV29-1 and TRBJ1-2, with no clear D. Germline CDR1 reads SQVTM; CDR2 reads ANQGSEA. Trimming left V 0 bases short and J 5 bases short, with 7 bases between. CDR3 length: 12 amino acids. DNA for the CDR3: TGCAGCGTTGAAGATCAAGGGTATGGCTACACCTTC. It encodes CSVEDQGYGYTF.

This sequence joins TRBV30 and TRBJ1-2, with D unresolved. Per the germline V gene, CDR1 is GTSNPN and CDR2 is SVGIG (reference sequence). The V end was cut by 1 base, the J end by 2 bases, with 14 bases between. This CDR3 contains 15 residues. The CDR3 reads CAWSELSGRNYGYTF. In DNA, the CDR3 is TGTGCCTGGAGTGAGTTGTCAGGCCGAAACTATGGCTACACCTTC.

The gene calls are TRBV7-9 and TRBJ2-1; 7 bases align to TRBD2. The V segment lost 6 bases and the J segment 8 bases; nucleotides outside the gene matches: 16. In germline, CDR1 is SEHNR, CDR2 FQNEAQ (reference sequence). The CDR3 is made up of 16 amino acids. Written as DNA, the CDR3 is TGTGCCAGCAGTTATGCGCCCCGGGAGGTCCTCGATGAGCAGTTCTTC. This encodes CASSYAPREVLDEQFF.

The gene calls are TRBV7-9 and TRBJ2-7; D remains ambiguous. V was pared by 0 bases and J by 4 bases, with 13 bases between. Germline V gene lookup returns CDR1 SEHNR and CDR2 FQNEAQ (reference sequence). This CDR3 has 15 residues. CDR3 in DNA: TGTGCCAGCAGCTTAGCGGCAGCACGGCGGTACGAGCAGTACTTC. Translated, it gives CASSLAAARRYEQYF.

A few counts support this clone. V usage is TRBV4-2 and J usage is TRBJ1-5; D remains unclear. The CDR3 runs 14 residues. The V gene's germline CDR1 is LGHNA and CDR2 YNFKEQ. Trimming left V 4 bases short and J 6 bases short, with 13 bases between. The CDR3 DNA reads as TGTGCCAGCAGCCGGGATGGAGAGGGTCAGCCCCAGCATTTT. Protein product: CASSRDGEGQPQHF.